This T cell receptor (beta chain) was captured in a study of OX40 agonist ivuxolimab in advanced cancers. Study information: Two cutaneous melanoma patients and one hepatocellular carcinoma patient, three in all, had partial responses.

There are 14 residues in the CDR3. The ends were cut back, 4 bases at V and 5 bases at J, with 15 bases in the middle. In germline, CDR1 is KGHSH, CDR2 LQKENI. Here immunoSEQ multiplex PCR was the method, and the copy in TCRdb shows in-frame clones only, minus some. The table includes tens of thousands of clones, more than 90% detected once. The gene calls are TRBV18 and TRBJ2-7; the D is unclear. Sequences were derived from CD4+ or CD8+ T cells sorted from blood, sampled in a trial of the OX40 agonist ivuxolimab. The receptor was isolated from an adult with an advanced solid tumor such as melanoma, head and neck, liver or kidney cancer. The CDR3 loop is CASSLKAGSDEQYF. The CDR3 bases are TGTGCCAGCTCACTGAAGGCCGGATCGGACGAGCAGTACTTC.